This is a list of T cell receptor beta chains from one sample in a study of T cells after yellow fever vaccination. TCRdb processed the 5' RACE reads anew with MiXCR; each CDR3 protein has one entry. The repertoire holds about 630,000 distinct CDR3 sequences, over 9% seen once, with about 15% in the top ten. Sequencing used PBMCs, obtained on the day of the yellow fever booster vaccination. These TCRs come from a man aged 30 to 39 who received the YFV17D yellow fever vaccine. Each CDR3 is given with its conserved first and last residue. Each record gives: V gene, J gene, clone size, D gene, CDR3 length, CDR3 protein, CDR3 DNA. The D gene is left open where the match is weak. Clone size, where shown, is once, few, many, or a class for clones that have expanded.

V: TRBV29-1; J: TRBJ2-5; size: .; D: .; length: 12; CDR3: CSAKGGQETQYF; DNA: TGCAGCGCCAAGGGGGGTCAAGAGACCCAGTACTTC
V: TRBV6-5; J: TRBJ2-1; size: many; D: TRBD1; length: 15; CDR3: CASSRDRGDYNEQFF; DNA: TGTGCCAGCAGTAGAGACAGGGGGGATTACAATGAGCAGTTCTTC
V: TRBV20-1; J: TRBJ1-2; size: .; D: .; length: 10; CDR3: CSATDYGYTF; DNA: TGCAGTGCTACAGACTATGGCTACACCTTC
V: TRBV6-4; J: TRBJ2-7; size: .; D: TRBD1; length: 15; CDR3: CASSVAGTGTYEQYF; DNA: TGTGCCAGCAGTGTTGCCGGGACAGGGACCTACGAGCAGTACTTC
V: TRBV20-1; J: TRBJ1-2; size: .; D: .; length: 13; CDR3: CSAREGANYGYTF; DNA: TGCAGTGCTAGAGAAGGCGCTAACTATGGCTACACCTTC
V: TRBV2; J: TRBJ1-2; size: once; D: TRBD1; length: 18; CDR3: CTSCYYSLRDSHNYGYTF; DNA: TGTACCAGCTGTTATTACTCGCTCCGGGACAGCCATAACTATGGCTACACCTTC
V: TRBV28; J: TRBJ2-5; size: many; D: .; length: 13; CDR3: CASSPPSSETQYF; DNA: TGTGCCAGCAGTCCCCCCAGCTCAGAGACCCAGTACTTC
V: TRBV7-9; J: TRBJ2-1; size: .; D: TRBD1; length: 15; CDR3: CASSRTGDGQNEQFF; DNA: TGTGCCAGCAGTCGCACAGGGGACGGTCAAAATGAGCAGTTCTTC
V: TRBV30; J: TRBJ2-4; size: .; D: TRBD1; length: 13; CDR3: CAWSRDRVSIQYF; DNA: TGTGCCTGGAGCCGGGACAGGGTCAGCATTCAGTACTTC
V: TRBV7-2; J: TRBJ2-7; size: few; D: TRBD2; length: 15; CDR3: CASSKWAGDSYEQYF; DNA: TGTGCCAGCAGCAAATGGGCGGGGGATTCCTACGAGCAGTACTTC